A single sample is the source of the 8 T cell receptor beta chains below, sequenced in a study of T cell repertoires in cytomegalovirus infection. TCRdb recomputed calls from the reads with MiXCR, one row per CDR3 protein. Of about 130,000 distinct CDR3 sequences in the sample, 20% to 30% were seen once. These TCRs are of unknown antigen specificity. Sample: PBMCs, sequenced either directly or after in vitro stimulation (not recorded which). Source of these receptors: a human donor in good health (CMV status not recorded). Some clones in this sample may be carry-over from other donors' samples.

V and J are TRBV20-1 and TRBJ2-1; 10 nucleotides agree with TRBD2. This CDR3 spans 14 amino acids. Trimming at V came to 5 bases and at J to 2 bases, leaving 3 bases not matched to a gene. Germline lookup yields CDR1 DFQATT and CDR2 SNEGSKA (reference sequence). This CDR3 reads CSAGGLAPYNEQFF. CDR3 DNA sequence: TGCAGTGCTGGGGGACTAGCGCCCTACAATGAGCAGTTCTTC.

This clonotype was found a few times. V is TRBV7-6 and J is TRBJ2-5; perhaps TRBD1 as D (6 bases). CDR3 length: 14 residues. The germline V gene encodes CDR1 SGHVS and CDR2 FNYEAQ. Between the trimmed V and J ends, which lost 2 bases and 5 bases, there was a span of 12 bases. The CDR3 loop is CASSLWQGRETQYF. The CDR3 bases are TGTGCCAGCAGCTTATGGCAGGGGCGGGAGACCCAGTACTTC.

In this sample, this clonotype turned up a few times. The chain uses TRBV4-1 and TRBJ2-2; the D is unclear. The CDR3 runs to 15 residues. Trimming left V 0 bases short and J 1 base short, with 6 bases between. Per the germline V gene, CDR1 is MGHRA and CDR2 is YSYEKL. In nucleotides, the CDR3 is TGCGCCAGCAGCCAAGATGTCTGGAACACCGGGGAGCTGTTTTTT. Protein product: CASSQDVWNTGELFF.

DNA of the CDR3: TGCAGCGTTGATCCCAGGCTGGGCCCCACTGAAGCTTTCTTT. The encoded protein is CSVDPRLGPTEAFF. J is TRBJ1-1 and V is TRBV29-1; no reliable D call. Trimming stripped 3 bases from V and 4 bases from J, with 15 bases between. The CDR3 length is 14 residues. Germline lookup yields CDR1 SQVTM and CDR2 ANQGSEA.

This clonotype was seen a handful of times. The rearrangement links TRBV7-6 to TRBJ2-1, with TRBD2 identical over 10 bases. There are 19 residues in the CDR3. The trim removed 1 base at V and 9 bases at J, leaving 18 bases unmatched. Germline V gene lookup returns CDR1 SGHVS and CDR2 FNYEAQ. The CDR3 DNA follows: TGTGCCAGCAGCTTAGAGCCAGCGGGGGGGCTCGGCTCCGGTGGTGAGCAGTTCTTC. This translates into CASSLEPAGGLGSGGEQFF.

The genes are TRBV19 and TRBJ1-1; unclear D gene. CDR3 length: 13 residues. Germline lookup yields CDR1 LNHDA and CDR2 SQIVND (reference sequence). Trimming removed 3 bases at V and 0 bases at J, with 5 bases between. DNA for the CDR3: TGTGCCAGTAGTATCCAGATGAACACTGAAGCTTTCTTT. The encoded protein is CASSIQMNTEAFF.

The chain is built from TRBV7-9 and TRBJ2-1, with 8 bases that match TRBD2. From germline, CDR1 is SEHNR and CDR2 FQNEAQ (reference sequence). Trimming removed 5 bases from V and 9 bases from J; junction bases left unmatched: 12. The CDR3 is made up of 15 amino acids. This CDR3 reads CASSSSGNSWGEQFF. In DNA, the CDR3 is TGTGCCAGCAGCAGTAGCGGGAACAGCTGGGGTGAGCAGTTCTTC.

This clonotype was recorded at least ten times. The CDR3 DNA follows: TGTGCCAGCAGTCCCTGGCGGGAGCTGTTTTTT. Amino acids: CASSPWRELFF. This chain links TRBV7-8 with TRBJ2-2; D uncertain. Per germline, CDR1 SGHVS and CDR2 FQNEAQ. This CDR3 region has 11 residues. V was clipped by 6 bases and J by 9 bases, with 8 bases between them.